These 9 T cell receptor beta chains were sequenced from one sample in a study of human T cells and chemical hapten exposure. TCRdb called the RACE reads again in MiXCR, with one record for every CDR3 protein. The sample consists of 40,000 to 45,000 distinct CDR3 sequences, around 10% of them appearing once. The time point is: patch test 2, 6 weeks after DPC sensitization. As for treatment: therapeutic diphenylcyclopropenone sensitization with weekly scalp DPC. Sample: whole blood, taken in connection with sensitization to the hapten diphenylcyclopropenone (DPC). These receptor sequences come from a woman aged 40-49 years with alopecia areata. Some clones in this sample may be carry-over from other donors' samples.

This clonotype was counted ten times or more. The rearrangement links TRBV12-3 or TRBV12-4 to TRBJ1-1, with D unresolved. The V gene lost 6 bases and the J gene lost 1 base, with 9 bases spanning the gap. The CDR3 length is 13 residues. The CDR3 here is CASSRRENTEAFF. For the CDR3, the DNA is TGTGCCAGCAGCCGCCGGGAGAACACTGAAGCTTTCTTT.

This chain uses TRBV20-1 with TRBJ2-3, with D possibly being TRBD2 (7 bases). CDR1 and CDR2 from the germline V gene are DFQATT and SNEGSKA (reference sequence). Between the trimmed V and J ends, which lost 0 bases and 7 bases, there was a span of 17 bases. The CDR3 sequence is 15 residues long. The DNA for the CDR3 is TGCAGTGCTAGAGATGCGTGGGGGGGCCTGAATACGCAGTATTTT. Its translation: CSARDAWGGLNTQYF.

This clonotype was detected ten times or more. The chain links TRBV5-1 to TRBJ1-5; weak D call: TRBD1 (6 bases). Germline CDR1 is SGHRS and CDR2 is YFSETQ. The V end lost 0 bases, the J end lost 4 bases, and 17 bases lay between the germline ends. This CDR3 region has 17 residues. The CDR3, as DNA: TGCGCCAGCAGCTTGGGGGCAGGGGATCGTAGGAATCAGCCCCAGCATTTT. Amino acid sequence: CASSLGAGDRRNQPQHF. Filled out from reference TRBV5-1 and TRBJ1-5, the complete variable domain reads KAGVTQTPRYLIKTRGQQVTLSCSPISGHRSVSWYQQTPGQGLQFLFEYFSETQRNKGNFPGRFSGRQFSNSRSEMNVSTLELGDSALYLCASSLGAGDRRNQPQHFGDGTRLSIL.

Written as DNA, the CDR3 is TGTGCCAGCAGCCAAGGAACAGCTGCCGAAATCAGCGGAAACACCATATATTTT. Translated: CASSQGTAAEISGNTIYF. The chain employs TRBV4-2 and TRBJ1-3, with D uncertain. Germline assignment: CDR1 LGHNA and CDR2 YNFKEQ. The CDR3 totals 18 residues. The V and J ends lost 1 base and 4 bases respectively, with 20 bases between them.

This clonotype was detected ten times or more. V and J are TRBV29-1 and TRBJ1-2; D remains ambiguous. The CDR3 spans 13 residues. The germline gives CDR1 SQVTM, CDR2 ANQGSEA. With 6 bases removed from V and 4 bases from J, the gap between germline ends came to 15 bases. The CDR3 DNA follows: TGCAGCGTCGAAAAAACGGTTAGCTATGGCTACACCTTC. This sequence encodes CSVEKTVSYGYTF.

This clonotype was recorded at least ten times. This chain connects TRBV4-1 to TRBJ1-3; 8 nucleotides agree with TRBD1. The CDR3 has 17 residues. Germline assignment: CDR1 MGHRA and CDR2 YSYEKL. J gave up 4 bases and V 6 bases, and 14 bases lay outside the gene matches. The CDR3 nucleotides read TGCGCCAGCAGTCTAACTCCGGGACAGGTGGGAGGAAACACCATATATTTT. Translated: CASSLTPGQVGGNTIYF.

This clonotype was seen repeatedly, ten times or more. CDR3 coding DNA: TGTGCCAGCAGCTTAGAGGCGGGGGGGCAAGATACGCAGTATTTT. The encoded protein is CASSLEAGGQDTQYF. The gene calls are TRBV7-8 and TRBJ2-3; 9 bases match TRBD2. Trimming took 1 base from V and 5 from J; bases not matched to a gene: 4. Germline V gives CDR1 SGHVS, CDR2 FQNEAQ. The CDR3 runs 15 residues.

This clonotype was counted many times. The CDR3 sequence: CASSDSPLLTSNQPQHF. The DNA for the CDR3 is TGTGCCAGCAGTGACTCGCCCCTATTGACTAGCAATCAGCCCCAGCATTTT. This rearrangement joins TRBV6-4 to TRBJ1-5; the D is unclear. The CDR3 contains 17 residues. Trimming cost V 0 bases and J 0 bases, with 12 bases left between them. Germline V gives CDR1 MRHNA, CDR2 SNTAGT.

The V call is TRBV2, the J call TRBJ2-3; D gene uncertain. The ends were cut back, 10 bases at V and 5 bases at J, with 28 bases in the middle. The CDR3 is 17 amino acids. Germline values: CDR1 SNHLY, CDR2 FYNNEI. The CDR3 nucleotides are TGTGCCACCAAACTTGTAACCTCGGCCTTATGGGTAGATACGCAGTATTTT. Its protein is CATKLVTSALWVDTQYF. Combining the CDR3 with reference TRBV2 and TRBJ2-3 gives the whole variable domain EPEVTQTPSHQVTQMGQEVILRCVPISNHLYFYWYRQILGQKVEFLVSFYNNEISEKSEIFDDQFSVERPDGSNFTLKIRSTKLEDSAMYFCATKLVTSALWVDTQYFGPGTRLTVL.